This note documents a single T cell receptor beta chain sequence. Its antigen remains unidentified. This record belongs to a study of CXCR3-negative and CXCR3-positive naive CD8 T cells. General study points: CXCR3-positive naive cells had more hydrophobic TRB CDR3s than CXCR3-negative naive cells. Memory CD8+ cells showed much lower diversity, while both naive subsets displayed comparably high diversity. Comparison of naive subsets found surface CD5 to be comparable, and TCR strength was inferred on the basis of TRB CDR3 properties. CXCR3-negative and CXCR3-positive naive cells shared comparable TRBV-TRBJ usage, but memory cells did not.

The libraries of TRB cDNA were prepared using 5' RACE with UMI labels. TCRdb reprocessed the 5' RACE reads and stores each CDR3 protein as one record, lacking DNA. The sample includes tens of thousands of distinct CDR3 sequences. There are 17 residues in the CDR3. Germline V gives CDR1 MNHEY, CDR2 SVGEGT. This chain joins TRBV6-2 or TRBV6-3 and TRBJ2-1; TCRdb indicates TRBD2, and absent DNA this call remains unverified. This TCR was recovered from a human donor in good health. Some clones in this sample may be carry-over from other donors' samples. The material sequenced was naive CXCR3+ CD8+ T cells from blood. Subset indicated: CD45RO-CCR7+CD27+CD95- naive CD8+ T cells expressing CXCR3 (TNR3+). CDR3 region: CASSYPLEGGWMDEQFF.